The rows below give T cell receptor beta chains drawn from one sample of a study of blood T cell repertoires in COVID-19. The data were produced by immunoSEQ multiplex PCR, yet TCRdb's version contains in-frame clones alone and is incomplete. The sample yields a few hundred thousand clones, around 84% seen once. Sequences were obtained from PBMCs or T cells enriched from blood (not recorded which). The receptors were gathered from a woman aged 50 to 65 who had been exposed to COVID-19. Each CDR3 is given with its conserved first and last residue. D genes are given only for firm matches.

V	D	J	CDR3
TRBV12-3/TRBV12-4	.	TRBJ2-2	CASTITGELFF
TRBV10-3	.	TRBJ2-7	CAIRREHEQYF
TRBV6-2/TRBV6-3	TRBD1	TRBJ1-5	CASSSPSGTGANQPQHF
TRBV4-1	.	TRBJ1-2	CASSQDTDLHTF
TRBV7-9	.	TRBJ1-2	CASSLGSSYGYTF
TRBV11-3	.	TRBJ2-1	CASSWTVNNEQFF
TRBV7-2	.	TRBJ1-5	CASSPEALTGYSNQPQHF
TRBV3-1/TRBV3-2	.	TRBJ2-5	CASSQDPRGGRETQYF
TRBV3-1/TRBV3-2	.	TRBJ1-6	CASSRQDSPLHF
TRBV28	TRBD2	TRBJ2-7	CASRPGGEGISYEQYF
TRBV7-6	.	TRBJ2-3	CASSLVDRPPADTQYF
TRBV6-5	.	TRBJ2-7	CASSFRDFSYEQYF
TRBV4-1	.	TRBJ2-6	CASSHRSRGTNVLTF
TRBV6-2/TRBV6-3	.	TRBJ1-2	CASSLEPYGYTF
TRBV15	.	TRBJ1-3	CATSRDLSVSSGNTIYF
TRBV11-2	.	TRBJ1-3	CASSLNVGGSGNTIYF
TRBV5-1	.	TRBJ1-4	CASSSQTANEKLFF
TRBV6-1	.	TRBJ1-1	CASSEAGGSTEAFF
TRBV6-2/TRBV6-3	TRBD1	TRBJ1-6	CASSYSDRGDSPLHF
TRBV6-2/TRBV6-3	.	TRBJ1-4	CASSYSRDANEKLFF
TRBV19	TRBD1	TRBJ2-7	CASSTGQGIDEQYF
TRBV3-1/TRBV3-2	.	TRBJ2-7	CASSQEMGLVGEQYF
TRBV11-2	TRBD2	TRBJ2-1	CASSLRGGYNEQFF
TRBV13	.	TRBJ2-7	CASSFGRYEQYF
TRBV6-2/TRBV6-3	.	TRBJ2-1	CASSKTSYEQFF
TRBV10-2	TRBD1	TRBJ1-6	CASNLQGESPLHF
TRBV4-2	.	TRBJ1-1	CASSHDPTTNTEAFF
TRBV7-8	TRBD1	TRBJ2-1	CASSTRQGLVGEQFF
TRBV19	.	TRBJ1-1	CASSKKGPGARNTEAFF
TRBV5-4	.	TRBJ2-5	CASSPRGLGGGETQYF
TRBV4-1	TRBD1	TRBJ1-1	CASSQEPGGYTEAFF
TRBV12-3/TRBV12-4	.	TRBJ1-2	CASNWGPVSGYTF
TRBV10-1	.	TRBJ1-1	CASSETANTEAFF
TRBV7-7	.	TRBJ2-2	CASSSGTAGKTGELFF
TRBV5-4	.	TRBJ2-5	CASSSGQYQETQYF
TRBV7-9	.	TRBJ1-2	CASSLALTDGTSNYGYTF
TRBV6-5	TRBD1	TRBJ1-2	CASSPLDRGGYTF
TRBV5-1	.	TRBJ2-1	CASSMGGRYNEQFF
TRBV9	.	TRBJ1-2	CASSVNRDPKKGEGNYGYTF
TRBV18	TRBD1	TRBJ1-2	CASSPETGSIYGYTF
TRBV4-1	TRBD2	TRBJ2-3	CASSSTSLRGTDTQYF